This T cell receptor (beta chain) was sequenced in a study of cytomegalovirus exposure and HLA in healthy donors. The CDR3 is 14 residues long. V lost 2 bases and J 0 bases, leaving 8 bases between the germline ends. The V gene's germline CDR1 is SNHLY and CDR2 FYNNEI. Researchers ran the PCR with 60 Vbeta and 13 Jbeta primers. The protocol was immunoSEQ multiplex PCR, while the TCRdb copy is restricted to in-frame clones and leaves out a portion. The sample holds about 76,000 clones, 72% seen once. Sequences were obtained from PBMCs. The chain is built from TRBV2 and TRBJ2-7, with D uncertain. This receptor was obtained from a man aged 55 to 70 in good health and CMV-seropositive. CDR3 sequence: CASSEIPLSYEQYF. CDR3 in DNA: TGTGCCAGCAGTGAAATCCCACTCTCCTACGAGCAGTACTTC.